The rows below give T cell receptor beta chains drawn from one sample of a study of T-cell memory formation after mild COVID-19. In TCRdb, the 5' RACE reads were re-called with MiXCR into one record per CDR3 protein. The sample includes 100,000 to 140,000 distinct CDR3 sequences, around an eighth of them seen just once. The sequenced sample consisted of PBMCs or a T cell subset sorted from them (not recorded which). All receptors derive from a young man who had mild COVID-19 (a few samples of this study predate the infection). Cell type and time point are not known. Each CDR3 is given with its conserved first and last residue. Each record gives: J gene, D gene, clone size, V gene, CDR3 protein, CDR3 DNA. D genes are given only for firm matches. Only part of the rows carry a size: once, few, many, or a class if the clone is expanded.

j_call: TRBJ1-1
d_call: TRBD1
clone_size: few
v_call: TRBV6-5
cdr3_aa: CASSPGQQLEAFF
cdr3_nt: TGTGCCAGCAGTCCGGGACAGCAACTAGAAGCTTTCTTT

j_call: TRBJ2-2
d_call: -
clone_size: many
v_call: TRBV5-6
cdr3_aa: CASSLGLTGELFF
cdr3_nt: TGTGCCAGCAGCTTGGGCCTCACCGGGGAGCTGTTTTTT

j_call: TRBJ1-2
d_call: -
clone_size: -
v_call: TRBV6-2/TRBV6-3
cdr3_aa: CASSYGHLNYGYTF
cdr3_nt: TGTGCCAGCAGTTACGGGCATTTAAACTATGGCTACACCTTC

j_call: TRBJ2-4
d_call: -
clone_size: few
v_call: TRBV23-1
cdr3_aa: CASSHGRGLGLF
cdr3_nt: TGCGCCAGCAGTCACGGCCGTGGCCTCGGTTTGTTC

j_call: TRBJ1-5
d_call: -
clone_size: -
v_call: TRBV6-5
cdr3_aa: CASSAGRLGQPQHF
cdr3_nt: TGTGCCAGCAGTGCGGGGCGATTAGGGCAGCCCCAGCATTTT

j_call: TRBJ2-1
d_call: TRBD2
clone_size: -
v_call: TRBV12-3/TRBV12-4
cdr3_aa: CASFLSGGYNEQFF
cdr3_nt: TGTGCCAGCTTTCTTAGCGGGGGTTACAATGAGCAGTTCTTC

j_call: TRBJ2-7
d_call: TRBD2
clone_size: -
v_call: TRBV6-6
cdr3_aa: CASSYSIGSSGGSRHEQYF
cdr3_nt: TGTGCCAGCAGTTACTCGATAGGGTCTAGCGGGGGGTCCCGGCACGAGCAGTACTTC

j_call: TRBJ2-3
d_call: TRBD2
clone_size: few
v_call: TRBV5-1
cdr3_aa: CASSLWLAGAPDTQYF
cdr3_nt: TGCGCCAGCAGCTTGTGGCTAGCGGGGGCCCCAGATACGCAGTATTTT

j_call: TRBJ1-5
d_call: TRBD1
clone_size: -
v_call: TRBV7-8
cdr3_aa: CASSLMTGYNGNQPQHF
cdr3_nt: TGTGCCAGCAGCTTGATGACAGGGTATAACGGCAATCAGCCCCAGCATTTT

j_call: TRBJ1-4
d_call: -
clone_size: -
v_call: TRBV4-3
cdr3_aa: CASSQFRIPLSNEKLFF
cdr3_nt: TGCGCCAGCAGCCAATTTCGGATTCCTCTTTCCAATGAAAAACTGTTTTTT

j_call: TRBJ2-1
d_call: TRBD1
clone_size: -
v_call: TRBV29-1
cdr3_aa: CSVENPGQAYNEQFF
cdr3_nt: TGCAGCGTTGAAAATCCGGGACAGGCCTACAATGAGCAGTTCTTC

j_call: TRBJ2-3
d_call: -
clone_size: few
v_call: TRBV12-3/TRBV12-4
cdr3_aa: CASSREGTDTQYF
cdr3_nt: TGTGCCAGCAGTCGCGAGGGCACAGATACGCAGTATTTT

j_call: TRBJ2-5
d_call: -
clone_size: many
v_call: TRBV4-1
cdr3_aa: CASSQGGTGRETQYF
cdr3_nt: TGCGCCAGCAGCCAAGGGGGGACGGGGAGAGAGACCCAGTACTTC

j_call: TRBJ1-2
d_call: TRBD1
clone_size: -
v_call: TRBV27
cdr3_aa: CASSLYVSGQGNPYGYTF
cdr3_nt: TGTGCCAGCAGTTTATACGTCTCCGGACAGGGGAATCCCTATGGCTACACCTTC

j_call: TRBJ1-4
d_call: -
clone_size: many
v_call: TRBV6-1
cdr3_aa: CASSAPRDGINEKLFF
cdr3_nt: TGTGCCAGCAGTGCCCCTCGGGACGGTATTAATGAAAAACTGTTTTTT

j_call: TRBJ2-6
d_call: -
clone_size: few
v_call: TRBV4-1
cdr3_aa: CASSQMPGPRSGANVLTF
cdr3_nt: TGCGCCAGCAGCCAGATGCCGGGTCCTCGCTCTGGGGCCAACGTCCTGACTTTC

j_call: TRBJ2-7
d_call: -
clone_size: few
v_call: TRBV6-1
cdr3_aa: CASNLPVGHFGDYEQYF
cdr3_nt: TGTGCCAGCAATCTCCCAGTGGGACACTTTGGAGACTACGAGCAGTACTTC

j_call: TRBJ1-1
d_call: -
clone_size: -
v_call: TRBV27
cdr3_aa: CASSPRRAPYTEAFF
cdr3_nt: TGTGCCAGCAGCCCAAGACGGGCTCCGTACACTGAAGCTTTCTTT

j_call: TRBJ2-2
d_call: -
clone_size: -
v_call: TRBV9
cdr3_aa: CASSVVGQNTGELFF
cdr3_nt: TGTGCCAGCAGCGTAGTGGGACAGAACACCGGGGAGCTGTTTTTT

j_call: TRBJ1-1
d_call: -
clone_size: -
v_call: TRBV12-5
cdr3_aa: CASGFNLPSNTEAFF
cdr3_nt: TGTGCTAGTGGTTTCAACTTGCCGTCGAACACTGAAGCTTTCTTT

j_call: TRBJ2-1
d_call: TRBD2
clone_size: many
v_call: TRBV6-4
cdr3_aa: CASSPTSDNEQFF
cdr3_nt: TGTGCCAGCAGTCCGACTAGCGACAATGAGCAGTTCTTC

j_call: TRBJ1-3
d_call: TRBD1
clone_size: -
v_call: TRBV12-3/TRBV12-4
cdr3_aa: CASSLGQSSGNTIYF
cdr3_nt: TGTGCCAGCAGCCTGGGACAGTCCTCTGGAAACACCATATATTTT

j_call: TRBJ1-3
d_call: -
clone_size: -
v_call: TRBV7-6
cdr3_aa: CASSAGQGTGNTIYF
cdr3_nt: TGTGCCAGCAGCGCCGGCCAAGGGACTGGAAACACCATATATTTT

j_call: TRBJ1-1
d_call: -
clone_size: -
v_call: TRBV7-9
cdr3_aa: CASSKPMSTEAFF
cdr3_nt: TGTGCCAGCAGCAAGCCTATGAGCACTGAAGCTTTCTTT

j_call: TRBJ2-1
d_call: -
clone_size: many
v_call: TRBV20-1
cdr3_aa: CSATDLGGNYNEQFF
cdr3_nt: TGCAGTGCTACCGATTTAGGGGGGAATTACAATGAGCAGTTCTTC

j_call: TRBJ1-2
d_call: TRBD1
clone_size: -
v_call: TRBV6-2/TRBV6-3
cdr3_aa: CASSMGQPRNYGYTF
cdr3_nt: TGTGCCAGCAGTATGGGACAGCCCCGAAACTATGGCTACACCTTC

j_call: TRBJ1-1
d_call: -
clone_size: -
v_call: TRBV6-2/TRBV6-3
cdr3_aa: CASSYSKWQQNTEAFF
cdr3_nt: TGTGCCAGCAGTTACTCGAAGTGGCAGCAGAACACTGAAGCTTTCTTT

j_call: TRBJ2-7
d_call: -
clone_size: -
v_call: TRBV7-9
cdr3_aa: CASSLYPGKPYEQYF
cdr3_nt: TGTGCCAGCAGCTTATACCCGGGGAAACCCTACGAGCAGTACTTC

j_call: TRBJ2-3
d_call: TRBD1
clone_size: -
v_call: TRBV5-1
cdr3_aa: CASSSSGTGENTQYF
cdr3_nt: TGCGCCAGCAGCTCGTCCGGGACAGGGGAGAATACGCAGTATTTT

j_call: TRBJ1-1
d_call: -
clone_size: -
v_call: TRBV4-2
cdr3_aa: CASSKDGEAFF
cdr3_nt: TGTGCCAGCAGCAAAGACGGGGAGGCTTTCTTT

j_call: TRBJ2-5
d_call: TRBD2
clone_size: -
v_call: TRBV11-2
cdr3_aa: CASSPRGGETQYF
cdr3_nt: TGTGCCAGCAGCCCCCGGGGGGGAGAGACCCAGTACTTC

j_call: TRBJ2-1
d_call: TRBD1
clone_size: few
v_call: TRBV4-1
cdr3_aa: CASSPGQGVGEQFF
cdr3_nt: TGCGCCAGCAGCCCCGGACAGGGGGTAGGAGAGCAGTTCTTC

j_call: TRBJ1-1
d_call: -
clone_size: -
v_call: TRBV11-2
cdr3_aa: CASSLAGGDTEAFF
cdr3_nt: TGTGCCAGCAGCTTAGCTGGGGGCGACACTGAAGCTTTCTTT

j_call: TRBJ2-5
d_call: TRBD1
clone_size: -
v_call: TRBV4-1
cdr3_aa: CASSRFGQAHQETQYF
cdr3_nt: TGCGCCAGCAGCCGTTTCGGACAGGCTCACCAAGAGACCCAGTACTTC

j_call: TRBJ2-4
d_call: -
clone_size: many
v_call: TRBV6-2/TRBV6-3
cdr3_aa: CASSYSVRRAKNIQYF
cdr3_nt: TGTGCCAGCAGTTACTCGGTCAGAAGAGCCAAAAACATTCAGTACTTC

j_call: TRBJ2-1
d_call: TRBD2
clone_size: -
v_call: TRBV29-1
cdr3_aa: CSVEVGLAGGSYNEQFF
cdr3_nt: TGCAGCGTTGAAGTTGGACTAGCGGGGGGTTCCTACAATGAGCAGTTCTTC

j_call: TRBJ1-1
d_call: -
clone_size: -
v_call: TRBV6-2/TRBV6-3
cdr3_aa: CASSYSGGRNTEAFF
cdr3_nt: TGTGCCAGCAGTTACTCCGGGGGCAGGAACACTGAAGCTTTCTTT

j_call: TRBJ2-3
d_call: TRBD2
clone_size: many
v_call: TRBV4-3
cdr3_aa: CASSQDEGTSRDTQYF
cdr3_nt: TGCGCCAGCAGCCAAGATGAGGGGACTAGCAGAGATACGCAGTATTTT

j_call: TRBJ2-3
d_call: -
clone_size: few
v_call: TRBV4-1
cdr3_aa: CASSSRGTDTQYF
cdr3_nt: TGCGCCAGCAGCTCCAGGGGCACAGATACGCAGTATTTT

j_call: TRBJ2-1
d_call: TRBD2
clone_size: few
v_call: TRBV12-5
cdr3_aa: CASGPLAGAYNEQFF
cdr3_nt: TGTGCTAGTGGTCCGCTAGCGGGGGCCTACAATGAGCAGTTCTTC

j_call: TRBJ2-2
d_call: -
clone_size: few
v_call: TRBV5-1
cdr3_aa: CASSLVAGRTGELFF
cdr3_nt: TGCGCCAGCAGCTTGGTGGCAGGGCGCACCGGGGAGCTGTTTTTT

j_call: TRBJ2-6
d_call: -
clone_size: few
v_call: TRBV7-9
cdr3_aa: CASNRVSGANVLTF
cdr3_nt: TGTGCCAGCAACAGGGTCTCTGGGGCCAACGTCCTGACTTTC

j_call: TRBJ1-2
d_call: -
clone_size: -
v_call: TRBV4-1
cdr3_aa: CASSQGYSLGHGYTF
cdr3_nt: TGCGCCAGCAGCCAAGGGTACAGTCTAGGACATGGCTACACCTTC

j_call: TRBJ2-5
d_call: -
clone_size: few
v_call: TRBV6-5
cdr3_aa: CASSYSLASRIGETQYF
cdr3_nt: TGTGCCAGCAGTTACTCCCTCGCGTCCCGCATAGGAGAGACCCAGTACTTC

j_call: TRBJ2-1
d_call: -
clone_size: few
v_call: TRBV19
cdr3_aa: CASSIADPSSYNEQFF
cdr3_nt: TGTGCCAGTAGTATAGCGGATCCAAGCTCCTACAATGAGCAGTTCTTC

j_call: TRBJ1-5
d_call: -
clone_size: -
v_call: TRBV7-2
cdr3_aa: CASTQGFGGQPQHF
cdr3_nt: TGTGCCAGCACCCAGGGGTTTGGAGGTCAGCCCCAGCATTTT

j_call: TRBJ2-7
d_call: -
clone_size: -
v_call: TRBV20-1
cdr3_aa: CSARDMTGNSYEQYF
cdr3_nt: TGCAGTGCTAGAGATATGACAGGTAACTCCTACGAGCAGTACTTC

j_call: TRBJ1-5
d_call: -
clone_size: many
v_call: TRBV12-3/TRBV12-4
cdr3_aa: CASNRGGSGNQPQHF
cdr3_nt: TGTGCCAGCAATAGGGGGGGCAGCGGCAATCAGCCCCAGCATTTT

j_call: TRBJ2-2
d_call: TRBD2
clone_size: few
v_call: TRBV12-5
cdr3_aa: CASALTSGGENTGELFF
cdr3_nt: TGTGCTAGTGCCTTGACTAGCGGGGGGGAGAACACCGGGGAGCTGTTTTTT

j_call: TRBJ2-1
d_call: -
clone_size: -
v_call: TRBV12-3/TRBV12-4
cdr3_aa: CASSFSPGVSSYNEQFF
cdr3_nt: TGTGCCAGCAGTTTTAGTCCAGGCGTTAGCTCCTACAATGAGCAGTTCTTC

j_call: TRBJ2-1
d_call: -
clone_size: -
v_call: TRBV5-1
cdr3_aa: CASSLVGKTGYNEQFF
cdr3_nt: TGCGCCAGCAGCTTGGTTGGGAAAACGGGTTACAATGAGCAGTTCTTC

j_call: TRBJ2-1
d_call: -
clone_size: -
v_call: TRBV5-1
cdr3_aa: CASSLSIRGSSYNEQFF
cdr3_nt: TGCGCCAGCAGCTTGTCGATAAGGGGCAGTTCCTACAATGAGCAGTTCTTC

j_call: TRBJ1-1
d_call: -
clone_size: many
v_call: TRBV19
cdr3_aa: CASSISLMNTEAFF
cdr3_nt: TGTGCCAGTAGTATATCTCTCATGAACACTGAAGCTTTCTTT